Listed here are 20 T cell receptor beta chains from one sample, sequenced in a study of blood T cell repertoires in COVID-19. Measured with immunoSEQ multiplex PCR; TCRdb has only the in-frame clones, and not every one. The table lists about 52,000 clones, roughly four fifths of them singletons. Sequenced: peripheral blood. All receptors derive from a woman older than 75 with COVID-19, enrolled during active disease.

The rearrangement links TRBV4-1 to TRBJ2-1; D gene uncertain. Germline CDR1 is MGHRA and CDR2 is YSYEKL. The CDR3 is 15 amino acids. The V gene lost 4 bases and the J gene lost 5 bases, with 15 bases spanning the gap. The CDR3 region has the DNA TGCGCCAGCAGCCTGTACGAAAGCGCGGACAATGAGCAGTTCTTC. It codes for CASSLYESADNEQFF.

This rearrangement joins TRBV5-1 to TRBJ2-2; no definite D call. Germline CDR1 reads SGHRS; CDR2 reads YFSETQ. This CDR3 spans 13 amino acids. Trimming stripped 1 base from V and 4 bases from J, with 5 bases between. CDR3 residues: CASSLPLTGELFF. The CDR3 bases are TGCGCCAGCAGCTTGCCCCTCACCGGGGAGCTGTTTTTT.

The table lists this clone with a count of one. This chain joins TRBV10-3 and TRBJ2-1, with D perhaps TRBD2 (7 bases). The V gene lost 8 bases and the J gene lost 2 bases, with 19 bases spanning the gap. The germline CDR1 and CDR2 sequences are ENHRY and SYGVKD. This CDR3 is built from 16 residues. CDR3 DNA: TGTGCCATCCAACCTTCGGGGGGCGGCCCCTACAATGAGCAGTTCTTC. Translation gives CAIQPSGGGPYNEQFF.

The chain is built from TRBV6-6 and TRBJ2-3; 8 bases align to TRBD2. The CDR3 is 17 residues long. The ends lost 5 bases at V and 5 bases at J; junction bases unmatched: 15. Germline-derived CDR1 and CDR2 are MNHNY and SVGAGI (reference sequence). The CDR3 protein is CASSPPQLGRAQDTQYF. The CDR3 DNA reads TGTGCCAGCAGTCCCCCTCAACTCGGGAGGGCCCAAGATACGCAGTATTTT.

In its sample, this clone was seen once. The chain employs TRBV6-6 and TRBJ2-1, with 8 bases identical to TRBD2. Germline V lookup: CDR1 MNHNY, CDR2 SVGAGI (reference sequence). V shed 8 bases, J shed 7 bases, and the junction held 10 bases outside the gene matches. This CDR3 is built from 14 residues. In DNA form, the CDR3 reads TGTGCCAGCTCCTTCGCGGGAGGTATAAATGAGCAGTTCTTC. Translation: CASSFAGGINEQFF.

The V call is TRBV9, the J call TRBJ1-6; TRBD1 is a possible D gene (5 bases). CDR3 length: 17 amino acids. CDR1 SGDLS and CDR2 YYNGEE come from the germline V gene. Trimming removed 4 bases from V and 6 bases from J, with 20 bases in between. CDR3 bases: TGTGCCAGCAGCCCCCGGTCAGGGTTCCAGATTAATTCACCCCTCCACTTT. This encodes CASSPRSGFQINSPLHF.

In this sample, this clone turned up once. The rearrangement joins TRBV7-2 to TRBJ2-5; D possibly corresponds to TRBD1 (6 bases). The CDR3 extends over 14 amino acids. Germline CDR1 SGHTA, CDR2 FQGNSA. Trimming took 0 bases from V and 1 from J, leaving 6 bases between them. The DNA of the CDR3 is TGTGCCAGCAGCTTAGCGGGGGCCCAAGAGACCCAGTACTTC. Its protein product is CASSLAGAQETQYF.

This clone occurred a few times. The chain couples TRBV7-2 to TRBJ1-5, with TRBD1 matching over 9 bases. The ends lost 2 bases at V and 1 base at J; junction bases unmatched: 6. CDR3 length: 17 residues. The germline gives CDR1 SGHTA, CDR2 FQGNSA. CDR3 sequence reads: CASSLMGTGLSNQPQHF. DNA for the CDR3: TGTGCCAGCAGCTTAATGGGGACAGGGCTAAGCAATCAGCCCCAGCATTTT.

To note about this clone: The same CDR3 arises from other DNA sequences in this sample as well. V is TRBV24-1 and J is TRBJ2-1; 12 nucleotides agree with TRBD2. The CDR3 is 16 residues long. V shed 3 bases, J shed 4 bases, and the junction held 3 bases outside the gene matches. CDR1 and CDR2 from the germline V gene are KGHDR and SFDVKD. The DNA for the CDR3 is TGTGCCACCAGTGATCCGACTAGCGGGAGTTACAATGAGCAGTTCTTC. Its translation: CATSDPTSGSYNEQFF.

CDR3 in DNA: TGTGCCAGCTTCGGCTCTGGGGCCAACGTCCTGACTTTC. It yields the protein CASFGSGANVLTF. The V gene is TRBV18, the J gene TRBJ2-6, with no clear D. Per germline, CDR1 KGHSH and CDR2 LQKENI. The CDR3 extends over 13 amino acids. Trimming removed 7 bases from V and 0 bases from J, with 4 bases in between. The full variable domain, with the rest looked up from reference TRBV18 and TRBJ2-6, is NAGVMQNPRHLVRRRGQEARLRCSPMKGHSHVYWYRQLPEEGLKFMVYLQKENIIDESGMPKERFSAEFPKEGPSILRIQQVVRGDSAAYFCASFGSGANVLTFGAGSRLTVL.

CDR3 DNA: TGTGCCAGCAGCTTACAGAGCACAGATACGCAGTATTTT. Protein product: CASSLQSTDTQYF. The rearrangement uses TRBV7-9 and TRBJ2-3; no reliable D call. The CDR3 spans 13 residues. V gave up 2 bases and J gave up 0 bases, with 3 bases separating them. CDR1 is SEHNR and CDR2 is FQNEAQ in the germline V gene (reference sequence).

The V call is TRBV7-8, the J call TRBJ1-4, with D possibly TRBD1 on 5 matching bases. Trimming shortened V by 5 bases and J by 6 bases, and 13 bases separated the two germline ends. CDR1 SGHVS and CDR2 FQNEAQ come from the germline V gene. The CDR3 extends over 14 amino acids. CDR3: CASSHPDSYEKLFF. The CDR3 coding sequence is TGTGCCAGCAGCCACCCCGACAGCTATGAAAAACTGTTTTTT.

The chain combines TRBV7-2 with TRBJ1-6; D is perhaps TRBD1 (5 bases). CDR1 is SGHTA and CDR2 is FQGNSA in the germline V gene. CDR3 length equals 17 residues. With 4 bases removed from V and 0 bases from J, the gap between germline ends came to 13 bases. CDR3 protein: CASSSQGVGSYNSPLHF. Written as DNA, the CDR3 is TGTGCCAGCAGCTCCCAGGGCGTCGGCTCCTATAATTCACCCCTCCACTTT.

The gene calls are TRBV21-1 and TRBJ2-3; the table assigns TRBD1, which was not confirmed against the DNA. TRBV21-1 is described as a pseudogene. CDR3 length: 20 amino acids. The CDR3 loop is CASSPTEGRPGQGNTDTQYF. The CDR3 DNA reads as TGTGCCAGCAGCCCAACTGAGGGTCGACCGGGACAGGGTAACACAGATACGCAGTATTTT.

The V call is TRBV19, the J call TRBJ2-2; maybe TRBD1 (5 bases). The germline V and J ends were trimmed by 1 base and 5 bases, with 11 bases remaining between them. CDR1 and CDR2 from the germline V gene are LNHDA and SQIVND (reference sequence). The CDR3 is made up of 15 amino acids. As DNA, the CDR3 is TGTGCCAGTAGTATAGTTCGGACAATAACCGGGGAGCTGTTTTTT. Its protein product is CASSIVRTITGELFF.

The chain is built from TRBV9 and TRBJ1-2; 7 bases are a match to TRBD1. Germline CDR1 and CDR2: SGDLS and YYNGEE. With V trimmed by 2 bases and J by 0 bases, 4 bases remained unmatched. The CDR3 runs to 15 residues. The DNA of the CDR3 is TGTGCCAGCAGCGTCTGGGACAGAACTAACTATGGCTACACCTTC. It encodes CASSVWDRTNYGYTF.

The chain is built from TRBV7-8 and TRBJ2-7; TRBD2 might be the D (6 bases). CDR3 length: 12 amino acids. Germline V CDR1 and CDR2: SGHVS, FQNEAQ. Trimming removed 8 bases at V and 3 bases at J, with 11 bases between. The CDR3 here is CASGGVYYEQYF. CDR3 nucleotides: TGTGCCAGCGGAGGGGTTTACTACGAGCAGTACTTC.

CDR3 residues: CASRGTGWTDTQYF. CDR3 DNA sequence: TGTGCCAGCAGGGGGACAGGGTGGACAGATACGCAGTATTTT. The V and J genes are TRBV6-6 and TRBJ2-3; 9 positions agree with TRBD1. Trimming at V came to 6 bases and at J to 3 bases, leaving 4 bases not matched to a gene. CDR3 length: 14 residues. CDR1 is MNHNY, CDR2 SVGAGI, per germline (reference sequence).

The chain couples TRBV28 to TRBJ1-4; no clear D gene. Germline loops: CDR1 MDHEN, CDR2 SYDVKM. The CDR3 covers 15 residues. The germline V and J ends were trimmed by 6 bases and 1 base, with 12 bases remaining between them. The CDR3 region is CASRTARETNEKLFF. The CDR3 DNA reads as TGTGCCAGCAGAACCGCGAGGGAAACTAATGAAAAACTGTTTTTT.

This clone was seen just once. The chain links TRBV19 to TRBJ2-1, with 7 positions matching TRBD2. This CDR3 has 16 amino acids. The V gene end was trimmed by 5 bases and the J gene end by 0 bases; junction bases not matched to a gene: 7. CDR1 is LNHDA and CDR2 is SQIVND in the germline V gene (reference sequence). CDR3 in amino acids: CASSFGSGRSYNEQFF. Written as DNA, the CDR3 is TGTGCCAGTAGTTTCGGTAGCGGGCGCTCCTACAATGAGCAGTTCTTC. Using reference TRBV19 and TRBJ2-1 for the parts outside the CDR3, the full variable domain is DGGITQSPKYLFRKEGQNVTLSCEQNLNHDAMYWYRQDPGQGLRLIYYSQIVNDFQKGDIAEGYSVSREKKESFPLTVTSAQKNPTAFYLCASSFGSGRSYNEQFFGPGTRLTVL.